What follows describes a single T cell receptor beta chain. Its antigen is still unknown. This specimen comes from a study of cytomegalovirus exposure and HLA in healthy donors. Study in general: An analysis done earlier identified 120 million or so unique TCR beta sequences from 190 million or so T cells. Falling in the Caucasian-associated ancestry cluster were about four fifths of some 400 genotyped donors.

Study outcomes and limitations: Earlier analysis found most TCR beta V segments productive about 90% or about 30% of the time.

Use of 60 Vbeta and 13 Jbeta primers characterized the PCR. Assay: immunoSEQ multiplex PCR; the TCRdb copy retains only in-frame clones and omits some. Of about 110,000 clones listed, roughly 71% are singletons. The ends lost 4 bases at V and 2 bases at J; junction bases unmatched: 13. This CDR3 contains 18 residues. In germline, CDR1 is SGHDT, CDR2 YYEEEE. The source of this sequence is a middle-aged man in good health and CMV-seropositive. The sample taken for sequencing was PBMCs. The rearrangement uses TRBV5-6 and TRBJ2-4, with 9 bases that match TRBD2. CDR3 sequence reads: CASSQGGGAGGSKNIQYF. The DNA for the CDR3 is TGTGCCAGCAGCCAGGGCGGGGGGGCGGGAGGGTCCAAAAACATTCAGTACTTC.